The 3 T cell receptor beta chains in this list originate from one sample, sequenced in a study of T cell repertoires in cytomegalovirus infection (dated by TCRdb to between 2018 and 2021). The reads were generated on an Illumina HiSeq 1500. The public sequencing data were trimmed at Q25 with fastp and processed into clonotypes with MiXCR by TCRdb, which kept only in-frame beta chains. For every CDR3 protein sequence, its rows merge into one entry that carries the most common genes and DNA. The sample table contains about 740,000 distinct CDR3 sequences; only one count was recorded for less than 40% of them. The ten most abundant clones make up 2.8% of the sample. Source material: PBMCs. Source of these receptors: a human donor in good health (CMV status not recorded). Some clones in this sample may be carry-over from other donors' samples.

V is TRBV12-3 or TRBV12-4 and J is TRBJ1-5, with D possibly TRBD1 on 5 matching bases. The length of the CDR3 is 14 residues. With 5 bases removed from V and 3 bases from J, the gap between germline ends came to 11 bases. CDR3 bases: TGTGCCAGCAGTATCGGACACTACAATCAGCCCCAGCATTTT. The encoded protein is CASSIGHYNQPQHF.

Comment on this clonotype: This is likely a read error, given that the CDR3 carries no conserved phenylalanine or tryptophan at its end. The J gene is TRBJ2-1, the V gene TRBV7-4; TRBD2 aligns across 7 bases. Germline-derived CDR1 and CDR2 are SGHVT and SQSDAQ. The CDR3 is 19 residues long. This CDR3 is CASRLSGTSGRATYNEQFL. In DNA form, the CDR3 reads TGTGCCAGCAGGTTGAGCGGGACTTCTGGGAGAGCCACCTATAATGAGCAGTTCTTA.

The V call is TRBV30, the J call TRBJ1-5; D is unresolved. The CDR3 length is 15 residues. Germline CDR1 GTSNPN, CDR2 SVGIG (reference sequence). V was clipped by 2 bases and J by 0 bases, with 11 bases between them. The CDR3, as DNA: TGTGCCTGGAGTCTCAGTCTATCTAGCAATCAGCCCCAGCATTTT. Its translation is CAWSLSLSSNQPQHF.